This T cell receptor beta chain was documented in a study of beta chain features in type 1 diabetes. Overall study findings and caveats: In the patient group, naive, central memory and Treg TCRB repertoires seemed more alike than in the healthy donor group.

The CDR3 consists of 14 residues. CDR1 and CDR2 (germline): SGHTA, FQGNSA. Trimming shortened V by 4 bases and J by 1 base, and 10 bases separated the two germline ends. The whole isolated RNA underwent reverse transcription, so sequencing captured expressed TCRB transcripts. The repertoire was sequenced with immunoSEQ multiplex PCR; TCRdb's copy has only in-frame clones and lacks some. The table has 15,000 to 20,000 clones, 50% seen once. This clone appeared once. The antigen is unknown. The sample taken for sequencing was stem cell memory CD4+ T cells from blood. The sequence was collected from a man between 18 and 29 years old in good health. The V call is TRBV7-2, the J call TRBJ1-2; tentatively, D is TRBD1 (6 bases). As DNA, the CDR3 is TGTGCCAGCAGCTGGACAGTCGTTAACTATGGCTACACCTTC. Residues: CASSWTVVNYGYTF.